This is a list of T cell receptor beta chains from one sample in a study of monozygotic twins with inflammatory bowel disease. TCRdb processed the 5' RACE reads again and assigns one entry to each CDR3 protein, with no DNA. The sample has about 420,000 distinct CDR3 sequences. The sample was blood. These receptors originate from a human donor with ulcerative colitis or Crohn's disease, or a healthy co-twin of an affected twin (not recorded which). CDR3s include the opening cysteine and the closing phenylalanine or tryptophan.

v_call,j_call,cdr3_aa
TRBV11-3,TRBJ2-2,CASSLSLSGNTGELFF
TRBV5-1,TRBJ2-1,CASSRSNSYNEQFF
TRBV4-1,TRBJ1-2,CASSPPWGQSYGYTF
TRBV20-1,TRBJ1-6,CSAERMGTDYNSPLHF
TRBV11-1,TRBJ1-1,CASSPSTGLNTEAFF
TRBV18,TRBJ1-6,CASSTGGRDVSPLHF
TRBV20-1,TRBJ2-2,CSGHQGHTGELFF
TRBV11-3,TRBJ2-7,CASSLGSSSGIYEQYF
TRBV5-6,TRBJ2-3,CASSFSGGAGSDTQYF
TRBV12-3/TRBV12-4,TRBJ2-5,CASSPGTGLMETQYF
TRBV7-3,TRBJ2-1,CASSLPTPGLLNEQFF
TRBV20-1,TRBJ2-7,CSARDPDGLAGENFYEQYF
TRBV12-3/TRBV12-4,TRBJ1-6,CASSHMSRDSPLHF
TRBV27,TRBJ2-7,CASSLKFAEAGSYEQYF
TRBV6-1,TRBJ1-1,CASDPGTHMNTEAFF
TRBV29-1,TRBJ2-3,CSVAQGLDTQYF
TRBV27,TRBJ2-3,CASSSRLAGITDTQYF
TRBV3-1,TRBJ2-5,CASSSGGRETQYF
TRBV7-2,TRBJ1-3,CASSPGGRENTIYF
TRBV5-1,TRBJ2-5,CASSLVAATYETQYF
TRBV6-2/TRBV6-3,TRBJ2-7,CASKPGGSSYEQYF
TRBV2,TRBJ2-1,CASRAALTYNEQFF
TRBV7-9,TRBJ2-3,CASSFRGQMTQYF
TRBV20-1,TRBJ1-2,CSATMDANYGYTF
TRBV5-1,TRBJ2-7,CASSSVDLMGEQYF
TRBV5-1,TRBJ2-7,CASSLSGGAYEQYF
TRBV7-9,TRBJ2-1,CASNKRTSGPNEQFF
TRBV5-1,TRBJ2-2,CASSAEGLGSGELFF
TRBV20-1,TRBJ2-1,CSASPPLIAYNEQFF
TRBV6-5,TRBJ1-2,CASSYGRLQGMKTF
TRBV5-1,TRBJ2-1,CASSLGSGRAVYNEQFF
TRBV7-9,TRBJ1-3,CASSLAQDTRLGNTIYF
TRBV13,TRBJ1-1,CASSPFNGQGRNTEAFF
TRBV5-6,TRBJ2-3,CASSLAVRADTQYF
TRBV6-1,TRBJ2-7,CASRSGDKIYEQYF
TRBV6-1,TRBJ2-5,CASSPGVAGVQETQYF
TRBV20-1,TRBJ2-3,CSARSGTRTDTQYF
TRBV20-1,TRBJ2-1,CSAGDRGRNEQFF
TRBV12-5,TRBJ1-4,CASGLVRRATNEKLFF
TRBV9,TRBJ2-2,CASSVLTGGHGELFF
TRBV20-1,TRBJ2-7,CSARPPGASGSYEQYF
TRBV7-9,TRBJ2-7,CASSLGPGGNEQYF
TRBV10-3,TRBJ1-4,CAISTERNEKLFF
TRBV4-3,TRBJ2-3,CASSPADRTDTQYF
TRBV5-1,TRBJ1-3,CASSPQGGDGNTIYF
TRBV11-2,TRBJ2-5,CASRGLAAQTQYF
TRBV5-1,TRBJ2-2,CASSSRLNTGELFF
TRBV18,TRBJ2-5,CASSPAAGGQETQYF
TRBV11-2,TRBJ2-3,CASSLEGGLSTDTQYF
TRBV28,TRBJ1-5,CASRIGGTYSNQPQHF
TRBV6-1,TRBJ1-4,CASSPLFGTGFEKLFF
TRBV20-1,TRBJ2-7,CSARLWDAGRFYEQYF